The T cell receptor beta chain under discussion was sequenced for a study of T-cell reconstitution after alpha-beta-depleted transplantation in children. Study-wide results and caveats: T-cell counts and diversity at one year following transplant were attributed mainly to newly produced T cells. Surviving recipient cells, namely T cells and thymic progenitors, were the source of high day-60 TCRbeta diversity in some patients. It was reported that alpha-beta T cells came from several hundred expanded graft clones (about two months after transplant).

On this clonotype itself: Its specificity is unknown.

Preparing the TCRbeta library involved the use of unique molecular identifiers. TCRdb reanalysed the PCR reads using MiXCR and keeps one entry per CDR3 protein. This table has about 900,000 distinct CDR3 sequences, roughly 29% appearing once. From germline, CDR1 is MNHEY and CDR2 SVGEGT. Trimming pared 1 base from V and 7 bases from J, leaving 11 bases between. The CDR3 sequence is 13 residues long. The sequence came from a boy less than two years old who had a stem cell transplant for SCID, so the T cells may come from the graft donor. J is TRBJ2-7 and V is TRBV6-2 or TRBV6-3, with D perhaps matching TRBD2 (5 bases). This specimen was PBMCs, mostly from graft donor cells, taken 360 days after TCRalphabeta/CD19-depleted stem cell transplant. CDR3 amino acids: CASSYLPRGEQYF. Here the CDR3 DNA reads TGTGCCAGCAGTTACTTACCGAGAGGGGAGCAGTACTTC.